This is a list of T cell receptor beta chains from one sample in a study of cytomegalovirus exposure and HLA in healthy donors. Assay: immunoSEQ multiplex PCR; the TCRdb copy retains only in-frame clones and omits some. The table includes under 100,000 clones, 95% to 98% detected once. The material sequenced was PBMCs. Every receptor here comes from a man between 18 and 35 years old in good health and CMV-seronegative. Both conserved end residues are part of each CDR3. A D gene is named only where the DNA matches it firmly. A row's size may be missing; if present it is once, few, many or a size class.

TRBV7-2	-	TRBJ1-1	-	14	TGTGCCAGCAGCGTCGGACACCAGAACACTGAAGCTTTCTTT	CASSVGHQNTEAFF
TRBV27	-	TRBJ2-7	TRBD1	14	TGTGCCAGCAGTCCAGGACAGGGCGCCTACGAGCAGTACTTC	CASSPGQGAYEQYF
TRBV10-3	-	TRBJ1-5	TRBD1	16	TGTGCCATCAGGGGGACAGGGGGTTACAGCAATCAGCCCCAGCATTTT	CAIRGTGGYSNQPQHF
TRBV7-3	-	TRBJ2-5	TRBD1	14	TGTGCCAGCAGCTCACCGGGACAGGGAGAGACCCAGTACTTC	CASSSPGQGETQYF
TRBV7-9	-	TRBJ1-1	TRBD1	15	TGTGCCAGCAGCTTCCGACAGGGCCCGAACACTGAAGCTTTCTTT	CASSFRQGPNTEAFF
TRBV10-3	-	TRBJ1-1	-	13	TGTGCCATCAGCGCAGGGATTTCCACTGAAGCTTTCTTT	CAISAGISTEAFF
TRBV10-3	-	TRBJ2-3	TRBD2	16	TGTGCCATCAGTGAGGATGGCGCGGGAGGTACAGATACGCAGTATTTT	CAISEDGAGGTDTQYF
TRBV15	-	TRBJ2-5	TRBD2	17	TGTGCCACCAGCACCCAGACTAGCGGGACCTATAAAGAGACCCAGTACTTC	CATSTQTSGTYKETQYF
TRBV28	once	TRBJ1-1	TRBD1	13	TGTGCCAGCAGCTCCACAGGGGGGACTGAAGCTTTCTTT	CASSSTGGTEAFF
TRBV27	-	TRBJ1-4	TRBD1	14	TGTGCCAGCAGCCGGGACAGACAACATGAAAAACTGTTTTTT	CASSRDRQHEKLFF
TRBV27	-	TRBJ1-4	TRBD1	17	TGTGCCAGCAGCCGGACAGGGCTATTCGCAACTAATGAAAAACTGTTTTTT	CASSRTGLFATNEKLFF
TRBV29-1	-	TRBJ2-1	TRBD1	17	TGCAGCGTTGAAGACCCCCGGGACAGGGGATCGTTATTAAGGCAGTTCTTC	CSVEDPRDRGSLLRQFF
TRBV5-1	-	TRBJ1-4	TRBD1	17	TGCGCCAGCAGCACACTTCCCCACAGGGGGAGTAATGAAAAACTGTTTTTT	CASSTLPHRGSNEKLFF
TRBV19	-	TRBJ2-6	-	15	TGTGCCAGTAGTACCAGGGTAACTGGGGCCAACGTCCTGACTTTC	CASSTRVTGANVLTF
TRBV11-3	-	TRBJ2-1	TRBD2	16	TGTGCCAGCAGCTTAGAGGGACTACGCTCCTACAATGAGCAGTTCTTC	CASSLEGLRSYNEQFF
TRBV9	-	TRBJ2-5	-	11	TGTGCCAGCAGCGTCGAAGAGACCCAGTACTTC	CASSVEETQYF
TRBV19	-	TRBJ2-7	TRBD2	14	TGTGCCAGTAACAAAGGAAGCGGGAGCTACGAGCAGTACTTC	CASNKGSGSYEQYF
TRBV30	-	TRBJ2-2	-	12	TGTGCCTGGAGTCCCGGCGGCACGGAGCTGTTTTTT	CAWSPGGTELFF
TRBV6-1	once	TRBJ1-3	-	15	TGTGCCAGCAGTGTCTGGGCAGACTCTGGAAACACCATATATTTT	CASSVWADSGNTIYF
TRBV4-1	-	TRBJ2-3	-	16	TGCGCCAGCAGCCAAGATACTAGCTCAGACACAGATACGCAGTATTTT	CASSQDTSSDTDTQYF
TRBV7-8	-	TRBJ2-2	TRBD2	17	TGTGCCAGCAGCCCGGATGCGGGACTAGGGTACACCGGGGAGCTGTTTTTT	CASSPDAGLGYTGELFF
TRBV16	-	TRBJ1-1	-	17	TGTGCCAGCAGCCAATCCGGGGGTTACCGAATGAACACTGAAGCTTTCTTT	CASSQSGGYRMNTEAFF
TRBV30	-	TRBJ2-7	-	14	TGTGCCTGGAGGTGGGGCGGCAGCTCCTACGAGCAGTACTTC	CAWRWGGSSYEQYF
TRBV27	-	TRBJ2-7	-	16	TGTGCCAGCAGTTTATCTGGGAGCGGAGTAGTCTACGAGCAGTACTTC	CASSLSGSGVVYEQYF
TRBV2	-	TRBJ2-3	-	17	TGTGCCAGCAGTGAATCGCAGCTAGCAGGAGGGGCAGATACGCAGTATTTT	CASSESQLAGGADTQYF
TRBV11-2	-	TRBJ2-5	-	15	TGTGCCAGCAGGGTTGTCGGGGGGCTCCAAGAGACCCAGTACTTC	CASRVVGGLQETQYF